This T cell receptor (beta chain) stems from a study of T cell responses to AZD1222 COVID-19 vaccine. Concerning this clone itself: Its specificity is unknown.

The method was immunoSEQ multiplex PCR; TCRdb's version includes in-frame clones alone and lacks a portion of them. The table lists about 100,000 clones, about nine tenths of them singletons. Study-level results: Unmutated variant regions reportedly attract nearly half of all spike-specific TCRs. Among vaccine-associated CD4 TCRs, coverage spanned spike, with dominance at 160-218 and 743-854.

The CDR3 has 18 amino acids. CDR1 LNHDA and CDR2 SQIVND come from the germline V gene (reference sequence). Trimming took off 3 bases at V and 0 bases at J, with 19 bases between the two ends. This chain connects TRBV19 to TRBJ2-3; D is perhaps TRBD1 (5 bases). The sample here was peripheral blood, taken on day 0 of AZD1222 vaccination. This TCR derives from an adult in good health. CDR3 amino acids: CASSINRWLEASTDTQYF. In DNA form, the CDR3 reads TGTGCCAGTAGTATTAACAGGTGGCTGGAAGCTAGCACAGATACGCAGTATTTT.